This entry is about one T cell receptor beta chain. Its antigen is unknown. Clones were read by immunoSEQ multiplex PCR, and TCRdb kept only the in-frame ones, dropping some. The sample yields over 120,000 clones, 85% to 95% seen once. These data belong to a study of T cell responses to AZD1222 COVID-19 vaccine. General observations from the study: Researchers report vaccine-associated CD4 TCRs spanning spike, with dominance at 160-218 and 743-854. The reported proportion of spike-specific TCRs targeting unmutated variant regions was nearly half. Repertoire samples came only from after the peak T cell response.

This TCR was recovered from an adult who received the AZD1222 COVID-19 vaccine. The sequences come from peripheral blood, collected 28 days after the second AZD1222 dose.

The CDR3, as DNA: TGCGCCAGCAGCTTGGGGTGGGGGCACGGGGATCAGCCCCAGCATTTT. Translation: CASSLGWGHGDQPQHF. J is TRBJ1-5 and V is TRBV5-1, with D possibly TRBD1 on 6 matching bases. CDR3 length equals 16 residues. The germline V gene encodes CDR1 SGHRS and CDR2 YFSETQ. Trimming left V 0 bases short and J 5 bases short, with 15 bases between.